These T cell receptor beta chains were read from a single sample in a study of blood T cell repertoires in COVID-19. TCRdb's table, derived via immunoSEQ multiplex PCR, lists solely in-frame clones and lacks some. The table lists 100,000 to 150,000 clones, 79% of them singletons, with about 39% in the top ten. Sequencing input: peripheral blood. The source is a middle-aged man with active or convalescent COVID-19. The CDR3 runs from the conserved cysteine through the conserved F or W. Each record gives: V gene, clone size, D gene, J gene, CDR3 DNA, CDR3 protein. D genes are given only for firm matches. Only some rows state a clone size, as once, few, many or a class for expanded clones.

TRBV19,NA,NA,TRBJ1-5,TGTGCCAGTAGTGTCGACAGGTATAAGCCCCAGCATTTT,CASSVDRYKPQHF
TRBV11-2,NA,NA,TRBJ1-6,TGTGCCAGCAGCAAGGGGCAGGGGATGAGTTCACCCCTCCACTTT,CASSKGQGMSSPLHF
TRBV10-2,NA,NA,TRBJ1-1,TGCGCCAGCAGTGTTACAGGGATGGGGGAAGCTTTCTTT,CASSVTGMGEAFF
TRBV29-1,NA,NA,TRBJ1-2,TGCAGCGTTGAGGGCGCAGGGCCTGATGGCTACACCTTC,CSVEGAGPDGYTF
TRBV7-2,NA,NA,TRBJ1-2,TGTGCCAGCAGCTTGGACAAGAACTATGGCTACACCTTC,CASSLDKNYGYTF
TRBV6-5,few,TRBD1,TRBJ1-2,TGTGCCAGCAGTTACTCGAGGACAGGCGCCTCTGAGGGCTACACCTTC,CASSYSRTGASEGYTF
TRBV7-2,NA,TRBD1,TRBJ1-6,TGTGCCAGCAGCTTCCGCCCGGGACAGGGAAGATCACCCCTCCACTTT,CASSFRPGQGRSPLHF
TRBV6-5,many,NA,TRBJ2-7,TGTGCCACTGAGGGCAACTCCTACGAGCAGTACTTC,CATEGNSYEQYF
TRBV4-1,NA,NA,TRBJ2-7,TGCGCCAGCAGCCAGCAGGACAGCTCCTACGAGCAGTACTTC,CASSQQDSSYEQYF
TRBV11-2,NA,TRBD1,TRBJ2-5,TGTGCCAGCAGAGGGGGACAGGCCCAAGAGACCCAGTACTTC,CASRGGQAQETQYF
TRBV3-1/TRBV3-2,NA,TRBD2,TRBJ2-7,TGTGCCAGCAGCCCGGGACTAGCGCACGAGCAGTACTTC,CASSPGLAHEQYF
TRBV7-8,NA,NA,TRBJ1-1,TGTGCCAGCAGCCGATCCCTAATAGATAGCGCTTTCTTT,CASSRSLIDSAFF
TRBV18,once,TRBD1,TRBJ2-5,TGTGCCAGCTCACCGTCGACAGGGGGAGGCGAGACCCAGTACTTC,CASSPSTGGGETQYF
TRBV19,few,NA,TRBJ1-2,TGTGCCGTTGGCTCGGCGGCGGTCAACTATGGCTACACCTTC,CAVGSAAVNYGYTF
TRBV3-1/TRBV3-2,NA,TRBD2,TRBJ2-1,TGTGCCAGCAGCCAGGGACTAGGCGATGAGCAGTTCTTC,CASSQGLGDEQFF
TRBV5-4,NA,NA,TRBJ2-7,TGTGCCAGCAGCTTGGGACTAGAAGGAATCGAGCAGTACTTC,CASSLGLEGIEQYF
TRBV28,NA,NA,TRBJ1-6,TGTGCCAGCAGTGCCCCGGGCAGGGGAAATTCACCCCTCCACTTT,CASSAPGRGNSPLHF
TRBV19,NA,TRBD1,TRBJ1-4,TGTGCCACTCGTAACAGGGGGCCAGGAGAAAAACTGTTTTTT,CATRNRGPGEKLFF
TRBV5-4,NA,NA,TRBJ1-1,TGTGCCAGCAGCTTGTCACGGGACACTGAAGCTTTCTTT,CASSLSRDTEAFF
TRBV7-9,once,NA,TRBJ1-3,TGTGCCAGCAGCCCAGCGGCGTTCTCTGGAAACACCATATATTTT,CASSPAAFSGNTIYF
TRBV29-1,NA,TRBD1,TRBJ1-2,TGCAGCGCTGCGACAGGGATGCGGGGCTACACCTTC,CSAATGMRGYTF
TRBV28,many,NA,TRBJ1-2,TGTGCCAGCAGTCAGGGTCACTATGGCTACACCTTC,CASSQGHYGYTF
TRBV19,NA,TRBD1,TRBJ2-1,TGTGCCAGTAGTGTCGACAGGGGAATGCAGTTCTTC,CASSVDRGMQFF
TRBV10-3,NA,TRBD1,TRBJ1-5,TGTGCCACGCAGGGGGTTTCAGAGTATCAGCCCCAGCATTTT,CATQGVSEYQPQHF